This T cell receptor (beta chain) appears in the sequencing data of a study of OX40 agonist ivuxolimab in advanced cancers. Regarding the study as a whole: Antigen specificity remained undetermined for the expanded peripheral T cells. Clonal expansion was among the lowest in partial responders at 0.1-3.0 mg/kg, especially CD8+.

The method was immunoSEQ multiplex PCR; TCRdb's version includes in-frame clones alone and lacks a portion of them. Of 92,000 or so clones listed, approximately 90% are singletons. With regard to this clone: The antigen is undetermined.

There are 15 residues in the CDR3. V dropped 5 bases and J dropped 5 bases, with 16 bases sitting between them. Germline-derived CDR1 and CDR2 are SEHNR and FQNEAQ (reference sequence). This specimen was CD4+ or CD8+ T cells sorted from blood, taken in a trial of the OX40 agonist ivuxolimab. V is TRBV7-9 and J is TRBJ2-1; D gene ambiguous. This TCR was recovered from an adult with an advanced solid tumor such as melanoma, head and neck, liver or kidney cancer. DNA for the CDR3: TGTGCCAGCAGCCAAGCGCTTCCACCCAACAATGAGCAGTTCTTC. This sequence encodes CASSQALPPNNEQFF.